This entry lists 21 T cell receptor beta chains sequenced from one sample in a study of T cells in Graves' hyperthyroidism and ophthalmopathy. Amplification of TCR beta CDR3 regions was performed using RNA transcripts as template. HTBI primers were used for first-round RT-PCR of the TCR CDR3. TCRdb redid the calling of the multiplex PCR reads with MiXCR, one entry per CDR3 protein. The data contain about 560,000 distinct CDR3 sequences, around 17% of them singletons. The sample consisted of blood. All receptors come from a woman younger than 30 with Graves' hyperthyroidism.

This clonotype was seen only a few times. The rearrangement joins TRBV6-1 to TRBJ2-2, with unresolved D. The CDR3 length is 14 residues. Germline CDR1 reads MNHNS; CDR2 reads SASEGT. The V and J ends lost 2 bases and 4 bases respectively, with 8 bases between them. CDR3 residues: CASSEILLTGELFF. DNA of the CDR3: TGTGCCAGCAGTGAAATACTTCTCACCGGGGAGCTGTTTTTT.

The V call is TRBV7-9, the J call TRBJ1-4, with D tentatively TRBD1 (6 bases). Germline values: CDR1 SEHNR, CDR2 FQNEAQ (reference sequence). Trimming left V 4 bases short and J 4 bases short, with 16 bases between. The CDR3 is made up of 16 amino acids. The CDR3, as DNA: TGTGCCAGCAGCTGGAGTCGAACAGGGCTTAATGAAAAACTGTTTTTT. It translates to CASSWSRTGLNEKLFF.

As regards this clonotype: A junction end diverges from the germline sequence, so it may reflect a read error. The V call is TRBV7-9, the J call TRBJ2-7, with 10 bases fitting TRBD2. Germline V gene sequence: CDR1 SEHNR, CDR2 FQNEAQ (reference sequence). The CDR3 length is 13 residues. CDR3 DNA: TGTGCCAGCAGCCTAGCGGGAGTCGAAGAGCAGTACTTC. It is translated as CASSLAGVEEQYF.

In this sample, this clonotype turned up many times. This sequence joins TRBV20-1 and TRBJ2-1, with D maybe TRBD2 (5 bases). Germline CDR1 DFQATT, CDR2 SNEGSKA (reference sequence). Between the trimmed V and J ends, which lost 5 bases and 0 bases, there was a span of 11 bases. This CDR3 is built from 14 residues. DNA for the CDR3: TGCAGTGCTGATGCGGGTAGCTCCTACAATGAGCAGTTCTTC. Protein: CSADAGSSYNEQFF.

The chain carries TRBV2 and TRBJ2-1, with TRBD1 as a possible D gene (5 bases). Germline V CDR1 and CDR2: SNHLY, FYNNEI. CDR3 length: 15 amino acids. The V gene lost 3 bases and the J gene lost 0 bases, with 9 bases spanning the gap. The CDR3 DNA follows: TGTGCCAGCAGTGACCAGGGAAGCTCCTACAATGAGCAGTTCTTC. This encodes CASSDQGSSYNEQFF.

The CDR3 here is CASSQLAGDGETQYF. The CDR3 nucleotides read TGTGCCAGCTCACAACTAGCGGGAGACGGAGAGACCCAGTACTTC. The chain links TRBV18 to TRBJ2-5; 11 nucleotides line up with TRBD2. This CDR3 spans 15 amino acids. CDR1 and CDR2 from the germline V gene are KGHSH and LQKENI. V dropped 4 bases and J dropped 4; count of bases not matched to a gene: 5.

At least ten counts were recorded for this clonotype. This chain uses TRBV5-1 with TRBJ2-7; TRBD1 is a possible D gene (6 bases). Germline CDR1 reads SGHRS; CDR2 reads YFSETQ. The CDR3 totals 15 residues. Trimming cost V 0 bases and J 3 bases, with 13 bases left between them. CDR3 DNA sequence: TGCGCCAGCAGCTTGGTGACAGGACTGAACTACGAGCAGTACTTC. Encoded protein: CASSLVTGLNYEQYF.

In this sample, this clonotype turned up many times. The rearrangement links TRBV20-1 to TRBJ2-3, with TRBD2 as a possible D gene (6 bases). CDR1 is DFQATT and CDR2 is SNEGSKA in the germline V gene (reference sequence). Trimming left V 2 bases short and J 2 bases short, with 20 bases between. This CDR3 is 17 amino acids long. The CDR3 DNA follows: TGCAGTGCTAGAAAACCGGGACTCCGTAAATTCACAGATACGCAGTATTTT. It is translated as CSARKPGLRKFTDTQYF.

A note on this clonotype: This may be a read error: a much more frequent sequence differs by one nucleotide. The chain is built from TRBV30 and TRBJ1-2; D uncertain. This CDR3 is 12 amino acids long. The germline V and J ends were trimmed by 3 bases and 4 bases, with 9 bases remaining between them. The germline V gene encodes CDR1 GTSNPN and CDR2 SVGIG (reference sequence). The CDR3 is CAWRAASYGYTF. The CDR3 nucleotides are TGTGCCTGGAGGGCCGCTAGCTATGGCTACACCTTC.

This clonotype was detected ten times or more. The J gene is TRBJ1-5, the V gene TRBV20-1, with D hard to call. The CDR3 has 12 residues. Trimming took 2 bases from V and 0 from J, leaving 2 bases between them. Germline CDR1 is DFQATT and CDR2 is SNEGSKA (reference sequence). Here the CDR3 DNA reads TGCAGTGCTAGAATTAGCAATCAGCCCCAGCATTTT. It encodes CSARISNQPQHF.

The chain joins TRBV6-2 or TRBV6-3 to TRBJ2-1, with 10 bases identical to TRBD2. Trimming removed 0 bases from V and 7 bases from J; junction bases left unmatched: 12. Germline V gene data show CDR1 as MNHEY and CDR2 as SVGEGT. This CDR3 is 18 amino acids long. DNA for the CDR3: TGTGCCAGCAGTTACTCGTTCCTAGCGGGGGCACAACTAAATGAGCAGTTCTTC. It specifies CASSYSFLAGAQLNEQFF.

The sample holds many counts of this clonotype. The CDR3 loop reads CASLRMGDTQYF. The CDR3 DNA reads TGTGCCAGTCTAAGAATGGGAGATACGCAGTATTTT. V and J are TRBV6-1 and TRBJ2-3; D not certain. CDR3 size: 12 residues. The germline V and J ends were trimmed by 9 bases and 5 bases, with 12 bases remaining between them. Germline V CDR1 and CDR2: MNHNS, SASEGT.

This clonotype came up many times. The CDR3 coding sequence is TGTGCCAGCAGTCCACAGGACATCCTAGGATCTGTCACTGAAGCTTTCTTT. Translating it yields CASSPQDILGSVTEAFF. J is TRBJ1-1 and V is TRBV27; D is perhaps TRBD1 (5 bases). CDR3 length: 17 residues. V gave up 5 bases and J gave up 4 bases, with 23 bases separating them. Germline CDR1 MNHEY, CDR2 SMNVEV (reference sequence).

In this sample, this clonotype turned up many times. The chain recombines TRBV2 with TRBJ1-4; D not certain. The CDR3 runs to 15 residues. Germline CDR1 is SNHLY and CDR2 is FYNNEI. V was shortened by 7 bases and J by 0 bases, with 12 bases between the two germline ends. The CDR3 bases are TGTGCCAGCATAGAGAGCTTTGCAACTAATGAAAAACTGTTTTTT. Residues: CASIESFATNEKLFF. Full variable domain (remainder filled in from reference TRBV2 and TRBJ1-4): EPEVTQTPSHQVTQMGQEVILRCVPISNHLYFYWYRQILGQKVEFLVSFYNNEISEKSEIFDDQFSVERPDGSNFTLKIRSTKLEDSAMYFCASIESFATNEKLFFGSGTQLSVL.

The gene calls are TRBV29-1 and TRBJ1-4; D ambiguous. V gave up 6 bases and J gave up 8 bases, with 16 bases separating them. Germline V gene sequence: CDR1 SQVTM, CDR2 ANQGSEA. This CDR3 has 13 residues. The CDR3 loop is CSVASVLNEKLFF. CDR3 DNA sequence: TGCAGCGTCGCCTCCGTCCTTAACGAAAAACTGTTTTTT.

This clonotype was seen a few times. CDR3 sequence (DNA): TGTGCCACCAGTGGTTCTCCGGGACGCACCCTGAAGGCAGATACGCAGTATTTT. This encodes CATSGSPGRTLKADTQYF. This chain uses TRBV24-1 with TRBJ2-3; D is perhaps TRBD1 or TRBD2 (5 bases each). V was trimmed by 5 bases and J by 4 bases, leaving 24 bases between them. Germline lookup yields CDR1 KGHDR and CDR2 SFDVKD. The CDR3 sequence is 18 residues long.

The V gene is TRBV5-4, the J gene TRBJ1-6, with D possibly matching TRBD1 (6 bases). The CDR3 consists of 15 residues. The germline gives CDR1 SGHNT, CDR2 YYREEE (reference sequence). The V end was cut by 4 bases, the J end by 2 bases, with 10 bases between. DNA of the CDR3: TGTGCCAGCAGCCAGCAGGGGACCTATAATTCACCCCTCCACTTT. Its protein is CASSQQGTYNSPLHF. The variable domain in full, completed from reference TRBV5-4 and TRBJ1-6, reads ETGVTQSPTHLIKTRGQQVTLRCSSQSGHNTVSWYQQALGQGPQFIFQYYREEENGRGNFPPRFSGLQFPNYSSELNVNALELDDSALYLCASSQQGTYNSPLHFGNGTRLTVT.

This clonotype was detected many times. J is TRBJ2-1 and V is TRBV6-1; 15 nucleotides align to TRBD2. The CDR3 runs to 18 residues. The J segment lost 7 bases and the V segment lost 5 bases, leaving 12 bases of the junction unmatched. From germline, CDR1 is MNHNS and CDR2 SASEGT. The CDR3 loop reads CASSLAGTSGGFVNEQFF. The CDR3 DNA reads TGTGCCAGCAGTTTGGCCGGGACTAGCGGGGGGTTCGTAAATGAGCAGTTCTTC.

In its sample, this clonotype was seen a few times. The rearrangement joins TRBV20-1 to TRBJ2-7; 8 positions match TRBD2. The V gene end was trimmed by 3 bases and the J gene end by 0 bases; junction bases not matched to a gene: 19. Germline CDR1 is DFQATT and CDR2 is SNEGSKA (reference sequence). This CDR3 contains 19 residues. For the CDR3, the DNA is TGCAGTGCTAGTCCCCTTGGCGGGAGGAATATAAGAAGCTCCTACGAGCAGTACTTC. This sequence encodes CSASPLGGRNIRSSYEQYF.

Ten or more counts support this clonotype. The gene calls are TRBV7-2 and TRBJ2-7; 9 bases map to TRBD1. Trimming cost V 7 bases and J 2 bases; bases outside gene matches: 9. The CDR3 is made up of 15 amino acids. Germline V lookup: CDR1 SGHTA, CDR2 FQGNSA. CDR3 sequence (DNA): TGTGCCAGCACCCCTCAGACAGGGGGTACCTACGAGCAGTACTTC. Encoded protein: CASTPQTGGTYEQYF.

V usage is TRBV7-2 and J usage is TRBJ2-1; D is unresolved. The germline CDR1 and CDR2 sequences are SGHTA and FQGNSA. The ends were cut back, 1 base at V and 0 bases at J, with 7 bases in the middle. The CDR3 totals 15 residues. The CDR3 sequence is CASSLVLGSYNEQFF. In nucleotides, the CDR3 is TGTGCCAGCAGCTTAGTACTGGGCTCCTACAATGAGCAGTTCTTC.